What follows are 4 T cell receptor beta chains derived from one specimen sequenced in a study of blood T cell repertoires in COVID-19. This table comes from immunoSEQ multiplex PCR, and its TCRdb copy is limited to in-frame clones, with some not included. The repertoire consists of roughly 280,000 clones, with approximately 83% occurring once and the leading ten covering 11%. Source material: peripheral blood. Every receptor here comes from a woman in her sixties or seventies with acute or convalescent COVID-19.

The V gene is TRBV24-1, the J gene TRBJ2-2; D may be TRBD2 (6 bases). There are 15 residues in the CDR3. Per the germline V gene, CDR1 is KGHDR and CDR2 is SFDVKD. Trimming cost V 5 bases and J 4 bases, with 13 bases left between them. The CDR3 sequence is CATSGTGVGTGELFF. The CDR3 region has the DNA TGTGCCACCAGTGGTACGGGGGTCGGCACCGGGGAGCTGTTTTTT.

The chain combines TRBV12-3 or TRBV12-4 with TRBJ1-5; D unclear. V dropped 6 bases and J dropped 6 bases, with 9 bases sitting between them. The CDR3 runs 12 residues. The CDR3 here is CASSRLLQPQHF. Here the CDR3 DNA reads TGTGCCAGCAGCCGACTTCTTCAGCCCCAGCATTTT.

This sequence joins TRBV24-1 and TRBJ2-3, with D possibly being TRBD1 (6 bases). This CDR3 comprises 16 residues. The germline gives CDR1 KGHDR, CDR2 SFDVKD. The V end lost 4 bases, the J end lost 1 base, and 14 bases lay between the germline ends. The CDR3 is CATSDPYRARTDTQYF. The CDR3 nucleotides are TGTGCCACCAGTGACCCTTACAGGGCCCGCACAGATACGCAGTATTTT.

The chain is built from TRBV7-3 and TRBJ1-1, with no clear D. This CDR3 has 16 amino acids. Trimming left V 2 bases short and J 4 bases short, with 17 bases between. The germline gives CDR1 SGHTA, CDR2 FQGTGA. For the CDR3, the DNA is TGTGCCAGCAGCTTAGGCTCCCGGGTTTCGGGCACTGAAGCTTTCTTT. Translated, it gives CASSLGSRVSGTEAFF. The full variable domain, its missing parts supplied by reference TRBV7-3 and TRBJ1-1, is GAGVSQTPSNKVTEKGKYVELRCDPISGHTALYWYRQSLGQGPEFLIYFQGTGAADDSGLPNDRFFAVRPEGSVSTLKIQRTERGDSAVYLCASSLGSRVSGTEAFFGQGTRLTVV.